The 8 T cell receptor beta chains below were found in one sample sequenced in a study of blood T cell repertoires in COVID-19. Measured with immunoSEQ multiplex PCR; TCRdb has only the in-frame clones, and not every one. This table holds roughly 230,000 clones, around 90% found once. Sequenced sample: peripheral blood. All receptors come from a human donor in a cohort sampled during active COVID-19.

This chain uses TRBV5-1 with TRBJ2-7; D possibly corresponds to TRBD2 (5 bases). Trimming left V 3 bases short and J 3 bases short, with 16 bases between. The length of the CDR3 is 15 residues. Germline lookup yields CDR1 SGHRS and CDR2 YFSETQ. The CDR3: CASSSTPPGGYEQYF. The CDR3 region has the DNA TGCGCCAGCAGCTCAACCCCCCCAGGAGGCTACGAGCAGTACTTC.

The V and J genes are TRBV9 and TRBJ2-5; TRBD1 agrees at 9 bases. The CDR3 is 17 residues long. CDR1 and CDR2 (germline): SGDLS, YYNGEE. Germline trimming cut 4 bases from V and 0 bases from J; bases unmatched to any gene: 10. The CDR3 bases are TGTGCCAGCAGCTCCCAGCCGGGACAGGGAAACCAAGAGACCCAGTACTTC. Protein: CASSSQPGQGNQETQYF.

This rearrangement joins TRBV7-8 to TRBJ2-7, with 10 positions matching TRBD2. The CDR3 spans 17 residues. Germline CDR1 and CDR2: SGHVS and FQNEAQ. After removal of 5 bases from V and 2 bases from J, the junction contained 12 bases not matched to a gene. The DNA for the CDR3 is TGTGCCAGCAGCCCGGTGGAAGCGGGGGGGCGGGCCTACGAGCAGTACTTC. Its translation: CASSPVEAGGRAYEQYF.

The CDR3 DNA reads as TGTGCCAGCAGCTTAGATCTTCGACAGAGAAATCAGCCCCAGCATTTT. It codes for CASSLDLRQRNQPQHF. The chain combines TRBV7-2 with TRBJ1-5; D possibly corresponds to TRBD1 (5 bases). CDR3 length: 16 residues. Trimming took off 1 base at V and 4 bases at J, with 14 bases between the two ends. CDR1 SGHTA and CDR2 FQGNSA come from the germline V gene.

The chain combines TRBV6-5 with TRBJ1-3; TRBD1 is a possible D gene (6 bases). V lost 7 bases and J 0 bases, leaving 13 bases between the germline ends. Germline CDR1 is MNHEY and CDR2 is SVGAGI. The CDR3 sequence is 15 residues long. The CDR3 coding sequence is TGTGCCAGCAACGATGGACAGCGCTCTGGAAACACCATATATTTT. It yields the protein CASNDGQRSGNTIYF.

V is TRBV27 and J is TRBJ1-2; TRBD1 is a possible D gene (6 bases). Germline-derived CDR1 and CDR2 are MNHEY and SMNVEV (reference sequence). The CDR3 consists of 16 residues. V lost 3 bases, J lost 5 bases, and 19 bases lay in between. The CDR3 loop is CASSFIPRTALYGYTF. For the CDR3, the DNA is TGTGCCAGCAGTTTTATCCCCCGGACAGCCTTGTATGGCTACACCTTC.

The chain couples TRBV3-1 (or the pseudogene TRBV3-2) to TRBJ2-7, with a weak D call TRBD2 (5 bases). Deletions cut 1 base from V and 2 bases from J, with 9 bases between. The germline V gene has CDR1 LGHDT and CDR2 YNNKEL (reference sequence). The CDR3 is made up of 14 amino acids. The CDR3 nucleotides are TGTGCCAGCAGCCAAGGCCTACTAGCCTACGAGCAGTACTTC. It is translated as CASSQGLLAYEQYF.

The chain couples TRBV4-3 to TRBJ1-2, with D tentatively TRBD1 (6 bases). Trimming shortened V by 1 base and J by 6 bases, and 15 bases separated the two germline ends. The CDR3 loop spans 15 amino acids. CDR1 is LGHNA, CDR2 YSLEER, per germline. The chain's CDR3 is CASSQGHREKDGYTF. The CDR3 DNA is TGCGCCAGCAGCCAAGGTCACAGGGAAAAGGATGGCTACACCTTC.